What follows are 10 T cell receptor beta chains derived from one specimen sequenced in a study of response to subunit inactivated influenza vaccine. TCRdb reprocessed the RT-PCR reads via MiXCR and lists one record per CDR3 protein. The sample holds about 780,000 distinct CDR3 sequences; 15% to 20% are singletons and the top ten take approximately 11%. Sequencing was performed on PBMCs from blood, taken approximately 5 days after vaccination. All receptors derive from a man aged 50-59 years who received an inactivated influenza vaccine.

This chain links TRBV5-1 with TRBJ2-7; tentative D call: TRBD1 (6 bases). This CDR3 contains 14 residues. Trimming cost V 4 bases and J 6 bases, with 17 bases left between them. The germline CDR1 and CDR2 sequences are SGHRS and YFSETQ. DNA of the CDR3: TGCGCCAGCAGCCTCAGGGGAGCTACTGTCGAGCAGTACTTC. It specifies CASSLRGATVEQYF.

This clonotype was counted between two and nine times. The rearrangement joins TRBV6-1 to TRBJ1-1; a weak D match, TRBD1 (6 bases). Deletions cut 8 bases from V and 4 bases from J, with 17 bases between. The germline V gene has CDR1 MNHNS and CDR2 SASEGT. This CDR3 has 14 amino acids. CDR3 coding DNA: TGTGCCAGCGGGGTTACACACAGGGTCACTGAAGCTTTCTTT. The encoded protein is CASGVTHRVTEAFF.

This clonotype showed up many times. V and J are TRBV10-3 and TRBJ1-1; a possible D gene is TRBD1 (5 bases). V gave up 0 bases and J gave up 4 bases, with 12 bases separating them. The CDR3 extends over 15 amino acids. Germline V gene lookup returns CDR1 ENHRY and CDR2 SYGVKD. The CDR3 DNA is TGTGCCATCAGTGAGTCCGGGGGATCAGGCACTGAAGCTTTCTTT. Translated, it gives CAISESGGSGTEAFF.

This clonotype was recorded a few times. The chain couples TRBV6-1 to TRBJ2-4; no clear D. Trimming stripped 7 bases from V and 0 bases from J, with 10 bases between. This CDR3 is built from 14 residues. Germline values: CDR1 MNHNS, CDR2 SASEGT. The CDR3 DNA follows: TGTGCCAGCAAGCAGGCCCTAGCCAAAAACATTCAGTACTTC. Translating it yields CASKQALAKNIQYF.

The V and J genes are TRBV7-2 and TRBJ1-6; 9 nucleotides match TRBD1. Germline V gene sequence: CDR1 SGHTA, CDR2 FQGNSA. The CDR3 sequence is 16 residues long. V lost 1 base to trimming and J lost 10 bases; unmatched junction nucleotides: 8. CDR3 coding DNA: TGTGCCAGCAGCTTAGATTATGGGACAGGGCGGTCACCCCTCCACTTT. Its translation: CASSLDYGTGRSPLHF.

This clonotype was counted a few times. The J gene is TRBJ2-5, the V gene TRBV20-1, with 7 bases that match TRBD2. V gave up 3 bases and J gave up 2 bases; unmatched junction bases: 6. The germline CDR1 and CDR2 sequences are DFQATT and SNEGSKA (reference sequence). The CDR3 contains 14 residues. CDR3 in amino acids: CSARSAGVQETQYF. CDR3 DNA: TGCAGTGCTAGGTCGGCGGGAGTGCAAGAGACCCAGTACTTC.

The V gene is TRBV4-2, the J gene TRBJ2-3, with unresolved D. CDR3 size: 14 residues. Germline V gene data show CDR1 as LGHNA and CDR2 as YNFKEQ. Trimming stripped 3 bases from V and 1 base from J, with 8 bases between. The chain's CDR3 is CASSQPDGTDTQYF. The CDR3 DNA reads as TGTGCCAGCAGCCAGCCGGACGGCACAGATACGCAGTATTTT.

This clonotype has ten or more counts. The V gene is TRBV12-3 or TRBV12-4, the J gene TRBJ2-7; 13 nucleotides agree with TRBD2. Losses at the gene ends were 3 bases for V and 3 bases for J; bases not matched to a gene: 8. The CDR3 spans 17 residues. CDR3 in DNA: TGTGCCAGCAGTTTCTCACTAGCGGGGGGGACAATCTACGAGCAGTACTTC. Encoded protein: CASSFSLAGGTIYEQYF.

The V call is TRBV27, the J call TRBJ2-3; 12 nucleotides align to TRBD2. The V and J ends lost 7 bases and 5 bases, in that order; junction bases with no gene match: 7. This CDR3 contains 15 residues. Germline loops: CDR1 MNHEY, CDR2 SMNVEV (reference sequence). CDR3 sequence reads: CASTSSGRGRDTQYF. Here the CDR3 DNA reads TGTGCCAGCACCTCTAGCGGGAGGGGGCGAGATACGCAGTATTTT.

The sample holds many counts of this clonotype. The V call is TRBV9, the J call TRBJ2-5; 9 bases align to TRBD1. Germline lookup yields CDR1 SGDLS and CDR2 YYNGEE. The CDR3 spans 13 residues. V was clipped by 4 bases and J by 5 bases; unmatched bases: 3. This chain's CDR3 is CASSRDRAETQYF. The CDR3 DNA follows: TGTGCCAGCAGCCGGGACAGGGCGGAGACCCAGTACTTC.